This entry lists 23 T cell receptor beta chains sequenced from one sample in a study of OX40 agonist ivuxolimab in advanced cancers. TCRdb's copy holds only in-frame clones and misses some; the assay was immunoSEQ multiplex PCR. This repertoire shows 65,000 to 95,000 clones, approximately 90% found once; its top ten account for 4.8%. Sequencing was performed on CD4+ or CD8+ T cells sorted from blood, taken in a trial of the OX40 agonist ivuxolimab. These receptors originate from an adult with an advanced solid tumor such as melanoma, head and neck, liver or kidney cancer.

The J gene is TRBJ2-5, the V gene TRBV7-2, with D possibly TRBD2 on 6 matching bases. Trimming pared 1 base from V and 3 bases from J, leaving 9 bases between. The CDR3 is 14 residues long. The germline CDR1 and CDR2 sequences are SGHTA and FQGNSA. CDR3 loop: CASSLVGGKETQYF. The DNA of the CDR3 is TGTGCCAGCAGCTTAGTTGGCGGGAAAGAGACCCAGTACTTC.

This clone was seen a few times. The gene calls are TRBV4-3 and TRBJ2-3; unclear D gene. The V end was cut by 1 base, the J end by 4 bases, with 3 bases between. CDR1 is LGHNA and CDR2 is YSLEER in the germline V gene. The CDR3 is 12 residues long. CDR3 in DNA: TGCGCCAGCAGCCAAGGGGCAGATACGCAGTATTTT. It yields the protein CASSQGADTQYF.

The chain uses TRBV19 and TRBJ1-5; D is perhaps TRBD1 (5 bases). The germline V and J ends were trimmed by 1 base and 5 bases, with 21 bases remaining between them. The CDR3 extends over 18 amino acids. Germline values: CDR1 LNHDA, CDR2 SQIVND (reference sequence). This CDR3 reads CASSIGTGKTGSDQPQHF. In DNA form, the CDR3 reads TGTGCCAGTAGTATAGGCACAGGTAAAACGGGATCAGATCAGCCCCAGCATTTT. The full variable domain, rest sourced from reference TRBV19 and TRBJ1-5, is DGGITQSPKYLFRKEGQNVTLSCEQNLNHDAMYWYRQDPGQGLRLIYYSQIVNDFQKGDIAEGYSVSREKKESFPLTVTSAQKNPTAFYLCASSIGTGKTGSDQPQHFGDGTRLSIL.

The rearrangement links TRBV28 to TRBJ1-1; D might be TRBD1 (5 bases). V was pared by 5 bases and J by 0 bases, with 16 bases between. The CDR3 contains 16 residues. Germline values: CDR1 MDHEN, CDR2 SYDVKM. The CDR3 loop is CASSLDKRNMNTEAFF. The CDR3 nucleotides are TGTGCCAGCAGTCTGGACAAGAGAAACATGAACACTGAAGCTTTCTTT.

This clone has at least ten counts. The rearrangement joins TRBV2 to TRBJ2-7; unclear D gene. Trimming left V 7 bases short and J 3 bases short, with 10 bases between. The CDR3 sequence is 12 residues long. Germline V gene data show CDR1 as SNHLY and CDR2 as FYNNEI. The CDR3 loop is CASTLRFYEQYF. The CDR3 coding sequence is TGTGCCAGCACCTTAAGGTTCTACGAGCAGTACTTC.

V gene TRBV4-3 combines with J gene TRBJ2-1; D is perhaps TRBD2 (7 bases). The ends were cut back, 3 bases at V and 4 bases at J, with 16 bases in the middle. The CDR3 is 16 residues long. Germline V gene lookup returns CDR1 LGHNA and CDR2 YSLEER. The CDR3 spells CASSQGGREPYNEQFF. The CDR3 DNA sequence: TGCGCCAGCAGCCAGGGGGGGCGGGAGCCTTACAATGAGCAGTTCTTC.

The chain recombines TRBV12-5 with TRBJ1-5; possibly TRBD1 for D (5 bases). The CDR3 spans 17 residues. Germline CDR1 and CDR2: LGHNT and FRNRAP. The germline V and J ends were trimmed by 2 bases and 5 bases, with 19 bases remaining between them. CDR3 DNA sequence: TGTGCTAGTGGTTTGACTGACCCGGGCAGGGAATATCAGCCCCAGCATTTT. As protein: CASGLTDPGREYQPQHF.

The gene calls are TRBV4-1 and TRBJ2-5, with TRBD1 matching over 9 bases. The CDR3 totals 17 residues. Per the germline V gene, CDR1 is MGHRA and CDR2 is YSYEKL. With V trimmed by 1 base and J by 7 bases, 13 bases remained unmatched. The CDR3: CASSQVSGQGPERTQYF. The CDR3 nucleotides are TGCGCCAGCAGCCAAGTCTCCGGACAGGGGCCCGAAAGGACCCAGTACTTC.

The chain is built from TRBV5-6 and TRBJ2-3; D gene unclear. The germline CDR1 and CDR2 sequences are SGHDT and YYEEEE. Trimming cost V 0 bases and J 2 bases, with 10 bases left between them. The CDR3 loop spans 15 amino acids. CDR3 residues: CASSLARSVTDTQYF. As DNA, the CDR3 is TGTGCCAGCAGCTTGGCGCGTTCAGTCACAGATACGCAGTATTTT.

The chain links TRBV19 to TRBJ1-4, with D possibly matching TRBD1 (6 bases). This CDR3 contains 15 residues. V lost 5 bases, J lost 0 bases, and 10 bases lay in between. Germline values: CDR1 LNHDA, CDR2 SQIVND (reference sequence). The CDR3 sequence: CASSSRQATNEKLFF. CDR3 DNA: TGTGCCAGTAGTTCCCGACAGGCAACTAATGAAAAACTGTTTTTT.

The J gene is TRBJ2-7, the V gene TRBV6-5, with 8 positions matching TRBD2. In germline, CDR1 is MNHEY, CDR2 SVGAGI. V gave up 6 bases and J gave up 1 base; unmatched junction bases: 8. The CDR3 contains 15 residues. The CDR3 protein is CASRLRSGSSYEQYF. CDR3 in DNA: TGTGCCAGCAGGCTAAGGAGCGGGAGTTCCTACGAGCAGTACTTC.

The V and J genes are TRBV5-1 and TRBJ2-7, with 11 bases that match TRBD2. The V gene's germline CDR1 is SGHRS and CDR2 YFSETQ. The trim removed 4 bases at V and 6 bases at J, leaving 6 bases unmatched. CDR3 length equals 14 residues. The CDR3 DNA reads TGCGCCAGCAGCCTAGGGACTAGCGGCCTCGAGCAGTACTTC. Its protein product is CASSLGTSGLEQYF.

The chain couples TRBV7-2 to TRBJ1-4; weak D call: TRBD1 (6 bases). The CDR3 length is 14 residues. Germline loops: CDR1 SGHTA, CDR2 FQGNSA. The V end was cut by 2 bases, the J end by 4 bases, with 8 bases between. The CDR3 DNA sequence: TGTGCCAGCAGCTTATTAGGGGGTAATGAAAAACTGTTTTTT. Its translation is CASSLLGGNEKLFF.

The rearrangement uses TRBV2 and TRBJ2-7; TRBD2 aligns across 14 bases. V lost 7 bases to trimming and J lost 4 bases; unmatched junction nucleotides: 3. This CDR3 is 14 amino acids long. From germline, CDR1 is SNHLY and CDR2 FYNNEI. CDR3 in amino acids: CASMGLAGEYEQYF. CDR3 coding DNA: TGTGCCAGCATGGGACTAGCGGGAGAGTACGAGCAGTACTTC.

The rearrangement links TRBV9 to TRBJ2-1, with 9 bases that match TRBD2. The CDR3 length is 15 residues. V was clipped by 3 bases and J by 12 bases; unmatched bases: 13. Germline V gene sequence: CDR1 SGDLS, CDR2 YYNGEE. CDR3 amino acids: CASSEMTSGGNGQFF. For the CDR3, the DNA is TGTGCCAGCAGCGAAATGACTAGCGGTGGGAACGGGCAGTTCTTC.

The genes are TRBV9 and TRBJ1-2; 7 nucleotides match TRBD1. This CDR3 spans 17 amino acids. Germline CDR1 reads SGDLS; CDR2 reads YYNGEE. V gave up 0 bases and J gave up 7 bases; unmatched junction bases: 15. CDR3 nucleotide sequence: TGTGCCAGCAGCGTAGGAATTGGGGACAGAAACCCCGTTGGCTACACCTTC. Protein product: CASSVGIGDRNPVGYTF.

The chain uses TRBV11-2 and TRBJ2-5, with 7 bases that match TRBD2. The assigned J gene may be wrong: the sequence end matches TRBJ2-7 better. CDR3 size: 15 residues. Germline assignment: CDR1 SGHAT and CDR2 FQNNGV. The DNA of the CDR3 is TGTGCCAGCAGCTTAAGGGGCGGGAGCTCCTACGAGCAGTACTTC. This sequence encodes CASSLRGGSSYEQYF.

This clone was recorded once. The chain carries TRBV7-2 and TRBJ2-3, with a weak D call TRBD2 (5 bases). CDR3 length: 16 residues. The V gene's germline CDR1 is SGHTA and CDR2 FQGNSA. The V end was cut by 5 bases, the J end by 2 bases, with 17 bases between. CDR3 sequence reads: CASSKRTPGVTDTQYF. As DNA, the CDR3 is TGTGCCAGCAGCAAACGGACTCCCGGGGTCACAGATACGCAGTATTTT.

The V and J genes are TRBV5-1 and TRBJ2-3, with unresolved D. Germline CDR1 SGHRS, CDR2 YFSETQ. Trimming shortened V by 4 bases and J by 6 bases, and 12 bases separated the two germline ends. The CDR3 spans 13 residues. This CDR3 is CASSRTGVDTQYF. The DNA of the CDR3 is TGCGCCAGCAGCCGAACGGGTGTTGATACGCAGTATTTT.

The chain has TRBV11-3 and TRBJ2-5, with a possible D match to TRBD1 (6 bases). Looked up from germline, CDR1 is SGHNT and CDR2 is YENEEA. Trimming took off 1 base at V and 0 bases at J, with 12 bases between the two ends. The length of the CDR3 is 16 residues. The CDR3 reads CASSLGATGYQETQYF. The CDR3 DNA reads as TGTGCCAGCAGCTTAGGCGCCACAGGGTACCAAGAGACCCAGTACTTC.

CDR3 bases: TGTGCCAGCAGCTTGGGGGACCTTGAAGCTTTCTTT. It is translated as CASSLGDLEAFF. The chain has TRBV7-9 and TRBJ1-1; TRBD1 might be the D (5 bases). V was cut by 3 bases and J by 7 bases, with 9 bases left in between. This CDR3 contains 12 residues. The germline V gene has CDR1 SEHNR and CDR2 FQNEAQ (reference sequence).

This chain uses TRBV6-1 with TRBJ2-2; a weak D match, TRBD1 (6 bases). Trimming shortened V by 5 bases and J by 4 bases, and 11 bases separated the two germline ends. This CDR3 has 14 residues. Germline CDR1 and CDR2: MNHNS and SASEGT. The CDR3 DNA reads as TGTGCCAGCAGTAATACAGGGACCACCGGGGAGCTGTTTTTT. Residues: CASSNTGTTGELFF.

This clone is a singleton in its sample. The chain links TRBV7-4 to TRBJ2-2, with 7 bases lining up with TRBD2. Unmatched junction bases numbered 0, after V lost 0 bases and J lost 5 bases. CDR3 size: 14 residues. CDR1 is SGHVT, CDR2 SQSDAQ, per germline. Here the CDR3 reads CASSLAAGTGELFF. As DNA, the CDR3 is TGTGCCAGCAGCTTAGCAGCGGGAACCGGGGAGCTGTTTTTT.